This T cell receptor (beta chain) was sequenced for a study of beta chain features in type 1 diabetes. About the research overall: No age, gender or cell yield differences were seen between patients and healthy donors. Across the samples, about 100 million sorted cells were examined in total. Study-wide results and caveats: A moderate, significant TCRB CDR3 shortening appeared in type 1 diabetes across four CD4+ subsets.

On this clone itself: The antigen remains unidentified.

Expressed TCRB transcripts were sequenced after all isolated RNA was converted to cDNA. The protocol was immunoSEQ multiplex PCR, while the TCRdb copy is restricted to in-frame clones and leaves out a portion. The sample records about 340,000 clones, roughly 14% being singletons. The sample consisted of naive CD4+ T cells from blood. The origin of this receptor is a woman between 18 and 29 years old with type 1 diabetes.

CDR3 bases: TGTGCCTGGAGCAGGGACCTGGGGGGGAGGAACACCCAGTACTTC. This gives the protein CAWSRDLGGRNTQYF. V and J are TRBV30 and TRBJ2-5, with 7 bases fitting TRBD2. Germline CDR1 reads GTSNPN; CDR2 reads SVGIG (reference sequence). The CDR3 runs to 15 residues. The V gene end was trimmed by 3 bases and the J gene end by 8 bases; junction bases not matched to a gene: 15.